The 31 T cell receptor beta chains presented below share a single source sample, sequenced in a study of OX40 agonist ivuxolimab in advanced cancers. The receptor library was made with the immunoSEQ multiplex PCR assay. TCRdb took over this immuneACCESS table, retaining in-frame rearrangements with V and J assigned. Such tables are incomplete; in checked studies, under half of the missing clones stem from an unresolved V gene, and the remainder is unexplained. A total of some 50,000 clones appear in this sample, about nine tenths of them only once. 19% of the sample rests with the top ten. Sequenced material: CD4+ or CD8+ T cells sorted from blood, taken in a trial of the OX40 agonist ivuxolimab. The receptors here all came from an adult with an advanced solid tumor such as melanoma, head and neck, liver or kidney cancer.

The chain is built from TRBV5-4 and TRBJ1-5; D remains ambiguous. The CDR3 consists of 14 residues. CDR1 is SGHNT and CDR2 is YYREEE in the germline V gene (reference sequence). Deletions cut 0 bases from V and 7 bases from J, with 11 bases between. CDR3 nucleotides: TGTGCCAGCAGCTTGGCAGGTGGAAACCAGCCCCAGCATTTT. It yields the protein CASSLAGGNQPQHF.

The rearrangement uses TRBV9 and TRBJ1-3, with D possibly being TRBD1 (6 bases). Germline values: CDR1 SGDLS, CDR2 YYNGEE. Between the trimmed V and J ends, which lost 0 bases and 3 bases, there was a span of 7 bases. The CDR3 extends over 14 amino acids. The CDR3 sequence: CASSVGGLGNTIYF. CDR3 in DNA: TGTGCCAGCAGCGTAGGGGGGCTTGGAAACACCATATATTTT.

The DNA of the CDR3 is TGTGCCAGCAGCTTAGGGGGGGCCTACAATGAGCAGTTCTTC. This translates into CASSLGGAYNEQFF. The chain has TRBV5-4 and TRBJ2-1; tentative D call: TRBD2 (7 bases). This CDR3 is built from 14 residues. Germline lookup yields CDR1 SGHNT and CDR2 YYREEE (reference sequence). Trimming shortened V by 2 bases and J by 2 bases, and 8 bases separated the two germline ends.

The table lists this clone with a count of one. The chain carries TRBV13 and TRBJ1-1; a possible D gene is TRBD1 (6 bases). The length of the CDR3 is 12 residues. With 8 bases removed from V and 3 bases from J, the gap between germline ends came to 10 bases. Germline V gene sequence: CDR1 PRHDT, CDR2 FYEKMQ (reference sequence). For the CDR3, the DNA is TGTGCCAGCGGAGGGGGTTACACTGAAGCTTTCTTT. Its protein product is CASGGGYTEAFF.

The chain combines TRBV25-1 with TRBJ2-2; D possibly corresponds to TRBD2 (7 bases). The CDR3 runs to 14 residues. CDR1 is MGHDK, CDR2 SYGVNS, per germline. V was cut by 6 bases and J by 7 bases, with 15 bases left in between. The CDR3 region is CASRGGPRDGELFF. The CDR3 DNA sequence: TGTGCCAGCAGGGGGGGGCCCAGGGACGGGGAGCTGTTTTTT.

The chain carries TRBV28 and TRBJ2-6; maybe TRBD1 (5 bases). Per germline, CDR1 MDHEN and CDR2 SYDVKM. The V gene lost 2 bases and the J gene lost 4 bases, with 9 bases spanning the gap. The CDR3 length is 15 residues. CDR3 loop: CASSLGASGANVLTF. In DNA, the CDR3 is TGTGCCAGCAGTTTAGGGGCATCAGGGGCCAACGTCCTGACTTTC.

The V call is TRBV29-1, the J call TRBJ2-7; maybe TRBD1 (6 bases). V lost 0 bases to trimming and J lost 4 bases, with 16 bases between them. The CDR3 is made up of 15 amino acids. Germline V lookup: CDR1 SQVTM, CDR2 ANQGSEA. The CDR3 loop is CSVEDGVKGVYEQYF. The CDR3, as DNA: TGCAGCGTTGAAGACGGGGTAAAGGGGGTGTACGAGCAGTACTTC.

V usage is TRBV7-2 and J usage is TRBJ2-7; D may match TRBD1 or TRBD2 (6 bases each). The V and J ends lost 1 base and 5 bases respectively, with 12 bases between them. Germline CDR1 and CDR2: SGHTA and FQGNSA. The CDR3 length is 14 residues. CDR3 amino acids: CASSLGSGAHEQYF. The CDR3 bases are TGTGCCAGCAGCTTAGGTTCGGGGGCCCACGAGCAGTACTTC. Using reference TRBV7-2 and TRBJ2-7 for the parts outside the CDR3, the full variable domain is GAGVSQSPSNKVTEKGKDVELRCDPISGHTALYWYRQSLGQGLEFLIYFQGNSAPDKSGLPSDRFSAERTGGSVSTLTIQRTQQEDSAVYLCASSLGSGAHEQYFGPGTRLTVT.

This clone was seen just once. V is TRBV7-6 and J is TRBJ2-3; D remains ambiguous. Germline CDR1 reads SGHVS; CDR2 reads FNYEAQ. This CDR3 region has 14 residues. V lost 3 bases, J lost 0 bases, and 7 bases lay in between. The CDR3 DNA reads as TGTGCCAGCAGCTTGGGCACTAGCACAGATACGCAGTATTTT. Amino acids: CASSLGTSTDTQYF.

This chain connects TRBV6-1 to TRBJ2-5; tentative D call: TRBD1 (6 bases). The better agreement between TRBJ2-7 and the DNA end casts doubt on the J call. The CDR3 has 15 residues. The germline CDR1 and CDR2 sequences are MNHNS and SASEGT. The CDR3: CASSETGFRYYEQYF. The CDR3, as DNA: TGTGCCAGCAGTGAAACAGGGTTCCGCTACTACGAGCAGTACTTC.

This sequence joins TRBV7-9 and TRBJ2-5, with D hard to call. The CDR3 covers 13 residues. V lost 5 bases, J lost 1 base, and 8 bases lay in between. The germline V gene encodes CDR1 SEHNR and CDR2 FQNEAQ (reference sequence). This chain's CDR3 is CASSLQTQETQYF. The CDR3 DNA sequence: TGTGCCAGCAGCCTCCAGACCCAAGAGACCCAGTACTTC. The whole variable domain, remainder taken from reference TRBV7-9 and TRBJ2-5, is DTGVSQNPRHKITKRGQNVTFRCDPISEHNRLYWYRQTLGQGPEFLTYFQNEAQLEKSRLLSDRFSAERPKGSFSTLEIQRTEQGDSAMYLCASSLQTQETQYFGPGTRLLVL.

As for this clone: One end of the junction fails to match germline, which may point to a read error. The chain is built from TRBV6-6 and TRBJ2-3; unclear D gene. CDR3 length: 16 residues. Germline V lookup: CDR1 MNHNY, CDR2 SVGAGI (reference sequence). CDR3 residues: CASSYLPRPSTDAQYF. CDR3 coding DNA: TGTGCCAGCAGTTACCTCCCGAGACCGAGCACAGATGCGCAGTATTTT.

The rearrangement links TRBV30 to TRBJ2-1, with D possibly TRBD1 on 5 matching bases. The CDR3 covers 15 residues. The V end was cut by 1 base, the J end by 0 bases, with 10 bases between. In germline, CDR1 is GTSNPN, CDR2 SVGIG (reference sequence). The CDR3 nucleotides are TGTGCCTGGAGTGGACAGCAGAGCTCCTACAATGAGCAGTTCTTC. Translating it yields CAWSGQQSSYNEQFF.

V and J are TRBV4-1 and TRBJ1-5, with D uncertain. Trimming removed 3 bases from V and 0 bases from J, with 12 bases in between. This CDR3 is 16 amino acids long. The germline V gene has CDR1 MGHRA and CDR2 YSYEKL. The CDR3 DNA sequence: TGCGCCAGCAGCCAGGAGGGCCTCGGTAGCAATCAGCCCCAGCATTTT. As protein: CASSQEGLGSNQPQHF.

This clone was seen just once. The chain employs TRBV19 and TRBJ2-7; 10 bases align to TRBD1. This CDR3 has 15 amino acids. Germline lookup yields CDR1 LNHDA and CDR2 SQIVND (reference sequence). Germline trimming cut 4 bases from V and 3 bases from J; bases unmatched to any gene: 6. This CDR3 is CASSTTGQGNYEQYF. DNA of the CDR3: TGTGCCAGTAGTACTACGGGACAGGGGAACTACGAGCAGTACTTC.

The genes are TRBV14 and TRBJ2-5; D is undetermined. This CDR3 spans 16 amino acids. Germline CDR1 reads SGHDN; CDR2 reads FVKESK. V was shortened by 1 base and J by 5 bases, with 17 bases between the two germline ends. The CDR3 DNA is TGTGCCAGCAGCCAAGCGAGACTCACCTCTAGGGAGACCCAGTACTTC. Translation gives CASSQARLTSRETQYF.

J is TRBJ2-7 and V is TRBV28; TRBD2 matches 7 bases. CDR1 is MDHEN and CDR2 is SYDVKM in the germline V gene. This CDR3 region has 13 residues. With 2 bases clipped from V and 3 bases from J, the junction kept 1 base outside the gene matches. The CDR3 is CASSLGGGYEQYF. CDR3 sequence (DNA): TGTGCCAGCAGTTTAGGCGGGGGCTACGAGCAGTACTTC.

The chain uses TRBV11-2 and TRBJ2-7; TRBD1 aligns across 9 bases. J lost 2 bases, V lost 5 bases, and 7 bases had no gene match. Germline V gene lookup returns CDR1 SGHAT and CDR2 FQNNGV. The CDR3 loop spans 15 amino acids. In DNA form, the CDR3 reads TGTGCCAGCAGCACTCCGGGACAGGGTCCCTACGAGCAGTACTTC. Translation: CASSTPGQGPYEQYF.

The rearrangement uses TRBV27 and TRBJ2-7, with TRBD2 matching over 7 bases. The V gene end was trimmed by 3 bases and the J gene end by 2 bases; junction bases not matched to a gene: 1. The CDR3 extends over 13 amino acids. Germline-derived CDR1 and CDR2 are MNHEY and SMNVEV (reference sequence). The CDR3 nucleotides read TGTGCCAGCAGTTTCGGACTAGCCTACGAGCAGTACTTC. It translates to CASSFGLAYEQYF.

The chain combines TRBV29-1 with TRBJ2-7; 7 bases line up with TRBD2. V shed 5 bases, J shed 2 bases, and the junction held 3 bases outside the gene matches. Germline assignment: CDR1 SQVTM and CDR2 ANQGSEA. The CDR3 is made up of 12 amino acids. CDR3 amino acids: CSVQAGTYEQYF. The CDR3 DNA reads TGCAGCGTTCAAGCGGGGACCTACGAGCAGTACTTC.

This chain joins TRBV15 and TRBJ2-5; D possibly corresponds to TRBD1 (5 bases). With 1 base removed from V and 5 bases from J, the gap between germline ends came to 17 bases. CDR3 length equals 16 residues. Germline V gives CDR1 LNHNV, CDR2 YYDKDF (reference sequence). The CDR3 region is CATSRAQGRDLETQYF. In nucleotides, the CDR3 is TGTGCCACCAGCAGAGCGCAGGGCAGAGATTTGGAGACCCAGTACTTC.

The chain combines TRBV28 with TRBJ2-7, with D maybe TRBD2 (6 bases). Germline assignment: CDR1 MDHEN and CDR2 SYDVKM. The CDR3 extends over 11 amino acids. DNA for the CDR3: TGTGCAAGCGGGCACCGCTACGAGCAGTACTTC. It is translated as CASGHRYEQYF.

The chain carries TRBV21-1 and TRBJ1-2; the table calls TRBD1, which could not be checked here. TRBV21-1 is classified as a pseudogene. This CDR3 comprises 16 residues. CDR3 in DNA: TGTGCCAGCAGCAAAGGAGGGACAGGGAGGTTCTATGGCTACACCTTC. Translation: CASSKGGTGRFYGYTF.

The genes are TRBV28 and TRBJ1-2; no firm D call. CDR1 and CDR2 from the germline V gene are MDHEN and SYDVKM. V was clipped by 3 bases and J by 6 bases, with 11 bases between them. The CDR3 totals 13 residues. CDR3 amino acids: CASSLSGRNGYTF. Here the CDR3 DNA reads TGTGCCAGCAGTTTGTCCGGGCGGAATGGCTACACCTTC.

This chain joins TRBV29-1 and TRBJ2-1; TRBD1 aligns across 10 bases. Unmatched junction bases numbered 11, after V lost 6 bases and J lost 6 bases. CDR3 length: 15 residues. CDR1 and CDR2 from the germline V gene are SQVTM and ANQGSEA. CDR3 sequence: CSVRLGDRGGNEQFF. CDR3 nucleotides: TGCAGCGTGCGCTTGGGGGACAGGGGCGGCAATGAGCAGTTCTTC.

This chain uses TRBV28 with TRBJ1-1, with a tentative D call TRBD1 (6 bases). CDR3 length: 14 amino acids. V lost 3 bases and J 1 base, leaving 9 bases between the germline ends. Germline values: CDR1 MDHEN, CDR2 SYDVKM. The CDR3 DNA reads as TGTGCCAGCAGTTTCCAGGGACAGAACACTGAAGCTTTCTTT. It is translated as CASSFQGQNTEAFF.

CDR3 sequence: CASILTVRSPLHF. For the CDR3, the DNA is TGTGCCAGCATCCTTACCGTCCGTTCACCCCTCCACTTT. The chain has TRBV5-5 and TRBJ1-6; D is undetermined. The germline CDR1 and CDR2 sequences are SGHKS and YYEKEE (reference sequence). CDR3 length: 13 residues. The ends were cut back, 6 bases at V and 9 bases at J, with 13 bases in the middle.

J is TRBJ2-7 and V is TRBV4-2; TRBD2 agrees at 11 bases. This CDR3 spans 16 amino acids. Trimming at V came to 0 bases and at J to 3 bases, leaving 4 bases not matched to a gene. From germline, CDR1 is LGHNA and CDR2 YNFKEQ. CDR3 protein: CASSQELGTSGYEQYF. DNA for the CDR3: TGTGCCAGCAGCCAAGAGTTGGGGACTAGCGGCTACGAGCAGTACTTC.

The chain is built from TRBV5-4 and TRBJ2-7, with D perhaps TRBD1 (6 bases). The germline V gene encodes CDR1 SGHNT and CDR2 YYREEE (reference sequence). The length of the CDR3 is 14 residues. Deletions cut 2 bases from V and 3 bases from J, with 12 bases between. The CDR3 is CASSFSRGDYEQYF. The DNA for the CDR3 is TGTGCCAGCAGCTTCAGCAGGGGCGACTACGAGCAGTACTTC.

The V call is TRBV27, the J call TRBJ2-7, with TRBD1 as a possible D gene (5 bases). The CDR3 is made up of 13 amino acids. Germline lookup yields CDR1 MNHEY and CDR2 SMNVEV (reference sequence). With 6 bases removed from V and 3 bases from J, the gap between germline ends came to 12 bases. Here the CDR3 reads CASSLGAYYEQYF. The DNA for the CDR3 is TGTGCCAGCAGCCTAGGGGCATACTACGAGCAGTACTTC.

The CDR3 DNA reads as TGTGCCAGCAGCTTGGACGGACAAGAGCAGTACTTC. Protein sequence: CASSLDGQEQYF. The chain recombines TRBV5-6 with TRBJ2-7; a possible D gene is TRBD1 (5 bases). The CDR3 is made up of 12 amino acids. CDR1 SGHDT and CDR2 YYEEEE come from the germline V gene. Trimming cost V 0 bases and J 7 bases, with 8 bases left between them.